These T cell receptor beta chains were read from a single sample in a study of shared clonotypes between healthy human individuals. Profiling relied on immunoSEQ multiplex PCR, and the TCRdb table lists in-frame clones only, not all of them. The sample carries about 2.4 million clones, roughly 92% recorded once. Sequenced input: naive CD4+ T cells sorted from blood. These receptors were taken from a man aged 18 to 30 in good health. The CDR3 runs from the conserved cysteine through the conserved F or W. The D gene is left open where the match is weak. Size is omitted from some rows. Given values are once, few, many or a class for expanded clones.

d_call j_call v_call clone_size cdr3_length cdr3_nt cdr3_aa
- TRBJ1-2 TRBV6-1 - 11 TGTGCCAGCAGTGCCAACTATGGCTACACCTTC CASSANYGYTF
- TRBJ1-1 TRBV7-9 - 15 TGTGCCAGCACCCCGGGACCGCAAATGAACACTGAAGCTTTCTTT CASTPGPQMNTEAFF
TRBD2 TRBJ2-2 TRBV7-9 - 19 TGTGCCAGCAGCTTAGAGGCAACCCCTAGCGGTCGGGGGACCGGGGAGCTGTTTTTT CASSLEATPSGRGTGELFF
- TRBJ1-2 TRBV7-9 - 15 TGTGCCAGCAGCCCCAGGGAGGCAGGCACCTATGGCTACACCTTC CASSPREAGTYGYTF
- TRBJ2-7 TRBV23-1 - 14 TGCGCCAGCGGAGCAGCGGGCAGGACCTACGAGCAGTACTTC CASGAAGRTYEQYF
- TRBJ2-3 TRBV7-9 - 12 TGTGCCAGCAGCCCATCCTCCGGTACGCAGTATTTT CASSPSSGTQYF
- TRBJ2-2 TRBV14 - 15 TGTGCCAGCAGCCCATCAGGGGTGGCCACCGGGGAGCTGTTTTTT CASSPSGVATGELFF
TRBD2 TRBJ2-1 TRBV6-4 - 13 TGTGCCAGCAGCGGACTAGCAGGAAATGAGCAGTTCTTC CASSGLAGNEQFF
TRBD1 TRBJ1-6 TRBV11-3 - 14 TGTGCCAGCAGCCAGGACAGGGGGAATTCACCCCTCCACTTT CASSQDRGNSPLHF
TRBD2 TRBJ2-1 TRBV2 - 14 TGTGCCAGCAGACGATTGACCGGGGGGAATGAGCAGTTCTTC CASRRLTGGNEQFF
TRBD1 TRBJ1-1 TRBV10-3 - 14 TGTGCCATCAGTGATGGACAGGGCAGTACTGAAGCTTTCTTT CAISDGQGSTEAFF
- TRBJ2-7 TRBV2 - 14 TGTGCCAGCAGTGAACCCCCGCTGACCTACGAGCAGTACTTC CASSEPPLTYEQYF
- TRBJ2-3 TRBV5-1 - 16 TGCGCCAGCAGCTTGGGGGACTCTTTAAGCACAGATACGCAGTATTTT CASSLGDSLSTDTQYF
- TRBJ2-5 TRBV28 - 13 TGTGCCAGCAGCTCAGTAGCCCAAGAGACCCAGTACTTC CASSSVAQETQYF
- TRBJ2-3 TRBV5-6 - 14 TGTGCCAGCAGCTTGGTGGCAAAAACAGATACGCAGTATTTT CASSLVAKTDTQYF
- TRBJ1-1 TRBV7-8 - 14 TGTGCCAGCAGCTTAGACATAGCAACCACTGAAGCTTTCTTT CASSLDIATTEAFF
TRBD2 TRBJ2-5 TRBV19 - 18 TGTGCCAGTAGTGAGGAAGGACTAGCCAGAACCCAGCGGCAGACCCAGTACTTC CASSEEGLARTQRQTQYF
- TRBJ1-1 TRBV2 - 15 TGTGCCAGCATCGGATTTGACAGGCGGAACACTGAAGCTTTCTTT CASIGFDRRNTEAFF
- TRBJ1-1 TRBV7-2 - 15 TGTGCCAGCAGCTTAGGAGCCACAGAAATCACTGAAGCTTTCTTT CASSLGATEITEAFF
- TRBJ2-7 TRBV4-2 - 16 TGTGCCAGCAGCCTACCGGGGGGCCAGGGGCCCTACGAGCAGTACTTC CASSLPGGQGPYEQYF
TRBD2 TRBJ2-7 TRBV11-2 - 17 TGTGCCAGCAGCGACGGACGGGGAAGCGGGAGGTACTACGAGCAGTACTTC CASSDGRGSGRYYEQYF
- TRBJ1-1 TRBV10-1 - 14 TGCGCCAGCAGTGAGGTTTTGGGACGGACTGAAGCTTTCTTT CASSEVLGRTEAFF
- TRBJ2-1 TRBV19 - 14 TGTGCCTGCAGCGTCGCTCTTTCCTACAATGAGCAGTTCTTC CACSVALSYNEQFF
TRBD2 TRBJ2-7 TRBV19 - 14 TGTGCCAGTAGTCCCGCAGCGGGAGCCTACGAGCAGTACTTC CASSPAAGAYEQYF
- TRBJ2-7 TRBV9 - 13 TGTGCCAGCAGCGGGGGACTCAACTACGAGCAGTACTTC CASSGGLNYEQYF
TRBD2 TRBJ2-2 TRBV5-6 few 15 TGTGCCAGCAGCCGGACTAGCGGGAACACCGGGGAGCTGTTTTTT CASSRTSGNTGELFF
- TRBJ1-5 TRBV21-1 - 16 TGTGCCAGCAGCAAATGCGGGACAGGTATCAATCAGCCCCAGCATTTT CASSKCGTGINQPQHF
- TRBJ1-2 TRBV2 few 14 TGTGCCAGCAGTGAGACAGTGTCTAACTATGGCTACACCTTC CASSETVSNYGYTF
TRBD1 TRBJ2-5 TRBV9 - 16 TGTGCCAGCAGCGTGAGGGGACAGGCGCTCCAGGAGACCCAGTACTTC CASSVRGQALQETQYF
TRBD2 TRBJ2-3 TRBV11-2 - 16 TGTGCCAGCAGCTTGACTAGCGGGAGAGAGACAGATACGCAGTATTTT CASSLTSGRETDTQYF
- TRBJ1-4 TRBV10-1 - 13 TGCGCCAGCAGTGAGTGGATCGGTGAAAAACTGTTTTTT CASSEWIGEKLFF
- TRBJ1-4 TRBV6-5 - 15 TGTGCCAGCAGCCAGCTTGACAGGCTTGGGGAAAAACTGTTTTTT CASSQLDRLGEKLFF
- TRBJ2-3 TRBV5-4 - 16 TGTGCCAGCAGCAATAACCGGGACATCGGCACAGATACGCAGTATTTT CASSNNRDIGTDTQYF
- TRBJ2-7 TRBV7-9 - 13 TGTGCCAGCAGCCAGAGAGCCGCCTACGAGCAGTACTTC CASSQRAAYEQYF
- TRBJ1-1 TRBV5-4 - 12 TGTGCCAGCAGCTTCATGAACACTGAAGCTTTCTTT CASSFMNTEAFF
TRBD1 TRBJ1-1 TRBV6-5 - 15 TGTGCCAGCAACCCGACAGGGGGCCCGAACACTGAAGCTTTCTTT CASNPTGGPNTEAFF
- TRBJ2-7 TRBV7-9 - 14 TGTGCCAGCAGCTTAGCGGGGGGGCATTACGAGCAGTACTTC CASSLAGGHYEQYF